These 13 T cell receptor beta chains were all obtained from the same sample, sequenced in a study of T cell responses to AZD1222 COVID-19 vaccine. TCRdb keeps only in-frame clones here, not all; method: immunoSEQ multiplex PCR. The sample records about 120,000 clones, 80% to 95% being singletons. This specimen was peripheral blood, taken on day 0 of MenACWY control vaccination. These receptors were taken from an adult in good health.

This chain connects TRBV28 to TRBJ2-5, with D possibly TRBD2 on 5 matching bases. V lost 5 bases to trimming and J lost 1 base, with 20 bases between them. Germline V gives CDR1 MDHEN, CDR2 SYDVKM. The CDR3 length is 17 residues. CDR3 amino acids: CASSPPVGVGSQETQYF. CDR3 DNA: TGTGCCAGCAGTCCCCCGGTCGGAGTAGGGAGCCAAGAGACCCAGTACTTC.

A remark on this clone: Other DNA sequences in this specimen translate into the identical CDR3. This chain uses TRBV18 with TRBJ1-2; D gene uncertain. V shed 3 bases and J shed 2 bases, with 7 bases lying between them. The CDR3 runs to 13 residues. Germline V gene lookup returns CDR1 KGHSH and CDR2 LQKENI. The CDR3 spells CASSPGGNYGYTF. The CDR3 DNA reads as TGTGCCAGCTCACCGGGCGGAAACTATGGCTACACCTTC.

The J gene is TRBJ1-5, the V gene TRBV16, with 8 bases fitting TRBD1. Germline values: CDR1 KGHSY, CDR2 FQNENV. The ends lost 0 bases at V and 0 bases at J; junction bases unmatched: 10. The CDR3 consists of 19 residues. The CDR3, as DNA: TGTGCCAGCAGCCAATCTTGGCAGGGGGCGATTATTAGCAATCAGCCCCAGCATTTT. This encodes CASSQSWQGAIISNQPQHF.

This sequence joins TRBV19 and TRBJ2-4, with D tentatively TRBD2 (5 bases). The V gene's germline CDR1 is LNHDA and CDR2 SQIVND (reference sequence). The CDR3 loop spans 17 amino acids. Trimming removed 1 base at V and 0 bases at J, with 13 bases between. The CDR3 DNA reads TGTGCCAGTAGTATAGCCCGAGGGAGTCTAGCCAAAAACATTCAGTACTTC. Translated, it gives CASSIARGSLAKNIQYF.

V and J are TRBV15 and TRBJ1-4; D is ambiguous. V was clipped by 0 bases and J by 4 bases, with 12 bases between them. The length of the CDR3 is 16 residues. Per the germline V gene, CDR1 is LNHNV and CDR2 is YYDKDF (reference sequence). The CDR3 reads CATSRDRPGYNEKLFF. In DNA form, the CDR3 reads TGTGCCACCAGCAGAGATAGGCCCGGATATAATGAAAAACTGTTTTTT.

The CDR3 DNA reads TGTGCCAGCAGTGATCTAGCGGGGGGGCCGGTCAAAAACATTCAGTACTTC. This encodes CASSDLAGGPVKNIQYF. The chain combines TRBV6-1 with TRBJ2-4; TRBD2 matches 12 bases. Per germline, CDR1 MNHNS and CDR2 SASEGT. This CDR3 is 17 amino acids long. V trimming: 3 bases; J trimming: 3 bases; junction bases outside the gene matches: 6.

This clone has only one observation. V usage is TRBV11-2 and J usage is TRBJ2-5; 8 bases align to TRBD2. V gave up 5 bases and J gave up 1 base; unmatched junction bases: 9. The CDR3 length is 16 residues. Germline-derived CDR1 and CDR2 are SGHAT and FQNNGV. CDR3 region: CASSPPLADLQETQYF. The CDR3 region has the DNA TGTGCCAGCAGCCCACCACTAGCGGACCTCCAAGAGACCCAGTACTTC.

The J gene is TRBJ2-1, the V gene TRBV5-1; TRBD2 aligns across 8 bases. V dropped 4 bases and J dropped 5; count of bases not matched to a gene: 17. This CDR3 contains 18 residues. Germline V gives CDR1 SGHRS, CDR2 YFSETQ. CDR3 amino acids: CASSPNTLAENPHNEQFF. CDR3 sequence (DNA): TGCGCCAGCAGCCCAAACACACTAGCGGAAAATCCTCACAATGAGCAGTTCTTC.

Here the CDR3 DNA reads TGTGCCAGTAGTATTAGGGCAGGGGGCTTGCAGCCCCAGCATTTT. It translates to CASSIRAGGLQPQHF. The chain employs TRBV19 and TRBJ1-5; TRBD1 matches 8 bases. Germline CDR1 is LNHDA and CDR2 is SQIVND (reference sequence). With 3 bases clipped from V and 7 bases from J, the junction kept 8 bases outside the gene matches. The CDR3 consists of 15 residues.

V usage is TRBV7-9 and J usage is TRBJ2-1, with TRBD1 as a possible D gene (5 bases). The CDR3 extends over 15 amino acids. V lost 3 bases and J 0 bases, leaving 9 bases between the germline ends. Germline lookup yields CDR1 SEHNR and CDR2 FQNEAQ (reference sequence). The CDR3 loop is CASSFQGSSYNEQFF. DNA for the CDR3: TGTGCCAGCAGCTTTCAGGGAAGCTCCTACAATGAGCAGTTCTTC.

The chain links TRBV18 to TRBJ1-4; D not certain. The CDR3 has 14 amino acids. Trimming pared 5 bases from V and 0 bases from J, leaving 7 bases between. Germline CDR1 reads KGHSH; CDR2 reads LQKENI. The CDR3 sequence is CASSFGATNEKLFF. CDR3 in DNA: TGTGCCAGCTCATTCGGAGCAACTAATGAAAAACTGTTTTTT.

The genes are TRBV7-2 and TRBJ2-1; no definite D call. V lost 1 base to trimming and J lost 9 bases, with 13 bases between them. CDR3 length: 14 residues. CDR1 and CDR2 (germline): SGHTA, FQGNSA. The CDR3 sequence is CASSLVGRRSEQFF. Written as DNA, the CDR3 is TGTGCCAGCAGCTTAGTAGGCAGAAGGAGTGAGCAGTTCTTC.

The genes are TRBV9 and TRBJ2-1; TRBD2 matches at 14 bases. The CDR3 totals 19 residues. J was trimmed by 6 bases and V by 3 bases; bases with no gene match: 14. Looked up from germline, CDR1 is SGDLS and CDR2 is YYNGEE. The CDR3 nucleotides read TGTGCCAGCAGCGCATACTCCGGGACTAGCGGGAGACGTTCCAATGAGCAGTTCTTC. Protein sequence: CASSAYSGTSGRRSNEQFF. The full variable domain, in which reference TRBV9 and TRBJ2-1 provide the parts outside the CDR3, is DSGVTQTPKHLITATGQRVTLRCSPRSGDLSVYWYQQSLDQGLQFLIQYYNGEERAKGNILERFSAQQFPDLHSELNLSSLELGDSALYFCASSAYSGTSGRRSNEQFFGPGTRLTVL.